The 9 T cell receptor beta chains below were found in one sample sequenced in a study of PD-1 blockade in classical Hodgkin lymphoma. Time point meaning: cycle 4 day 1 (C4D1), after 6 weeks of nivolumab. All patients experienced relapse after autologous stem cell transplantation, and brentuximab vedotin exposure was variable. Clones were sequenced by immunoSEQ multiplex PCR, and TCRdb holds only the in-frame ones, with some missing. The table lists 20,000 or so clones, roughly 90% of them singletons. The sequencing here drew on peripheral blood mononuclear cells (PBMCs), taken before the fourth cycle of nivolumab. These receptors were collected from a human donor with classical Hodgkin lymphoma.

The rearrangement uses TRBV7-8 and TRBJ1-6, with D tentatively TRBD1 (5 bases). Germline CDR1 and CDR2: SGHVS and FQNEAQ. The CDR3 is 13 amino acids. Trimming removed 4 bases at V and 13 bases at J, with 14 bases between. CDR3 in amino acids: CASSSGTEAPLHF. For the CDR3, the DNA is TGTGCCAGCAGCTCAGGGACTGAAGCCCCCCTCCACTTT.

CDR3 bases: TGTGCCAGCAGTTTTTACCAGGGCTTAGGGGCTTACACCTTC. It codes for CASSFYQGLGAYTF. This chain connects TRBV28 to TRBJ1-2, with D possibly matching TRBD1 (5 bases). Germline CDR1 MDHEN, CDR2 SYDVKM. This CDR3 region has 14 residues. The germline V and J ends were trimmed by 3 bases and 11 bases, with 19 bases remaining between them.

The rearrangement joins TRBV29-1 to TRBJ2-7; TRBD2 matches 12 bases. With 6 bases clipped from V and 2 bases from J, the junction kept 2 bases outside the gene matches. CDR1 SQVTM and CDR2 ANQGSEA come from the germline V gene. This CDR3 is 13 amino acids long. The CDR3 bases are TGCAGCGTGCGGACTAGCGGGGCCTACGAGCAGTACTTC. It yields the protein CSVRTSGAYEQYF.

In this sample, this clone is hyperexpanded (1% or more). This rearrangement joins TRBV2 to TRBJ1-3; D unresolved. The length of the CDR3 is 12 residues. Germline V gene lookup returns CDR1 SNHLY and CDR2 FYNNEI. Trimming left V 6 bases short and J 6 bases short, with 9 bases between. The CDR3 coding sequence is TGTGCCAGCAGGCCCCTTGAAAACACCATATATTTT. It yields the protein CASRPLENTIYF. The entire variable domain, with the rest obtained from reference TRBV2 and TRBJ1-3, is as follows: EPEVTQTPSHQVTQMGQEVILRCVPISNHLYFYWYRQILGQKVEFLVSFYNNEISEKSEIFDDQFSVERPDGSNFTLKIRSTKLEDSAMYFCASRPLENTIYFGEGSWLTVV.

The chain combines TRBV10-3 with TRBJ2-3, with 14 nucleotides matching TRBD2. Germline CDR1 ENHRY, CDR2 SYGVKD. The CDR3 covers 23 residues. The ends lost 2 bases at V and 2 bases at J; junction bases unmatched: 21. The CDR3 loop reads CAISEPGEGKKRTSGGYTDTQYF. DNA of the CDR3: TGTGCCATCAGTGAGCCCGGGGAGGGCAAGAAAAGGACTAGCGGGGGGTACACAGATACGCAGTATTTT.

The chain links TRBV28 to TRBJ1-5, with no clear D. The CDR3 extends over 15 amino acids. Trimming removed 1 base at V and 5 bases at J, with 12 bases between. Per the germline V gene, CDR1 is MDHEN and CDR2 is SYDVKM. The CDR3 loop is CASSLLGIGDQPQHF. CDR3 coding DNA: TGTGCCAGCAGTTTATTAGGGATAGGAGATCAGCCCCAGCATTTT.

The rearrangement links TRBV15 to TRBJ1-3, with D uncertain. The germline V gene has CDR1 LNHNV and CDR2 YYDKDF (reference sequence). V lost 0 bases and J 0 bases, leaving 9 bases between the germline ends. The length of the CDR3 is 16 residues. CDR3: CATSRDNAISGNTIYF. Here the CDR3 DNA reads TGTGCCACCAGCAGAGATAACGCGATCTCTGGAAACACCATATATTTT.

The chain is built from TRBV21-1 and TRBJ1-2; the table's D call of TRBD1 was not tested on the DNA. TRBV21-1 is a known pseudogene. The CDR3 is 17 residues long. The DNA for the CDR3 is TGTGCCAGCAGCGCTATATCCGGGACAGGGGTTTACTATGGCTACACCTTC. It specifies CASSAISGTGVYYGYTF.

The rearrangement joins TRBV5-1 to TRBJ1-2, with unresolved D. The CDR3 spans 15 residues. V was pared by 4 bases and J by 4 bases, with 17 bases between. Germline V lookup: CDR1 SGHRS, CDR2 YFSETQ. The CDR3 is CASSPAYGGFYGYTF. The CDR3 bases are TGCGCCAGCAGCCCGGCGTATGGAGGTTTCTATGGCTACACCTTC.